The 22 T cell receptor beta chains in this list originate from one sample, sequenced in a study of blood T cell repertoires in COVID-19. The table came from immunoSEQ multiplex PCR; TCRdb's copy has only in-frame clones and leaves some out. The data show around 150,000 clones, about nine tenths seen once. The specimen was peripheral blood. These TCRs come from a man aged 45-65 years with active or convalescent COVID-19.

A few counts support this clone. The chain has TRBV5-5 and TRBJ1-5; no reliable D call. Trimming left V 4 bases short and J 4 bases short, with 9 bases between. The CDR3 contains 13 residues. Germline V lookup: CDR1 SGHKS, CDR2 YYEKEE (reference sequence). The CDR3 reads CASSRHGNQPQHF. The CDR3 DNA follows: TGTGCCAGCAGCCGACACGGTAATCAGCCCCAGCATTTT.

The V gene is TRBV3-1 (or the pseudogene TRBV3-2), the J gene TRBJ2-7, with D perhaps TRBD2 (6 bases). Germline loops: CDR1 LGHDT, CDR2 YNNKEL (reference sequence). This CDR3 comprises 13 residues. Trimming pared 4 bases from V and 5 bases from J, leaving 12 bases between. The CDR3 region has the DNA TGTGCCAGCAGCCCTGACGGGGGAAACGAGCAGTACTTC. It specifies CASSPDGGNEQYF.

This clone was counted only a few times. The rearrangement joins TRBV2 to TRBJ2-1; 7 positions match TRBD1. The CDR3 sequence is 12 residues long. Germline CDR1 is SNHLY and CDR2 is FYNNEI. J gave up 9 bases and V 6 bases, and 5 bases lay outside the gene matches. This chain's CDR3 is CASRNPGGEQFF. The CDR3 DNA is TGTGCCAGCAGGAACCCAGGGGGTGAGCAGTTCTTC.

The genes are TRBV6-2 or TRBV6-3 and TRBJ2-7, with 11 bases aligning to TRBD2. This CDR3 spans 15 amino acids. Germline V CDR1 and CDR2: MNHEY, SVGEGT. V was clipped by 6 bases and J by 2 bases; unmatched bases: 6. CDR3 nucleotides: TGTGCCAGCAGCCGAAGACTAGCGGGGACCTACGAGCAGTACTTC. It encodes CASSRRLAGTYEQYF.

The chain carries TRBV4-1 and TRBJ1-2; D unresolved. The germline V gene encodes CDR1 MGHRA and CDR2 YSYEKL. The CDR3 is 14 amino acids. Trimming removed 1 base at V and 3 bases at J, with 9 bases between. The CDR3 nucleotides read TGCGCCAGCAGCCAAGCTTGGGAGTACTATGGCTACACCTTC. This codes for CASSQAWEYYGYTF.

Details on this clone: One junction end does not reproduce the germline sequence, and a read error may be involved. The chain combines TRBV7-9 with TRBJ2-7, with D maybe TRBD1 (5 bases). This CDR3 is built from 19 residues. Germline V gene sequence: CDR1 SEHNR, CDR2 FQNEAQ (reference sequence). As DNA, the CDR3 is TGTGCCAGCAGCTCAAACCAAGGTATGGAACAGGACATCTCCCACGAGCAGTACTTC. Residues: CASSSNQGMEQDISHEQYF.

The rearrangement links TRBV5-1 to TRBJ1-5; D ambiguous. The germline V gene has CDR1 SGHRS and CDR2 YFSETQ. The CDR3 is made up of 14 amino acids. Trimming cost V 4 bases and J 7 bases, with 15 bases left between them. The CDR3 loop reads CASSPDGPGQPQHF. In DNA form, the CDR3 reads TGCGCCAGCAGCCCAGACGGTCCGGGACAGCCCCAGCATTTT. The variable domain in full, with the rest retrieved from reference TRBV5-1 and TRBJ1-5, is KAGVTQTPRYLIKTRGQQVTLSCSPISGHRSVSWYQQTPGQGLQFLFEYFSETQRNKGNFPGRFSGRQFSNSRSEMNVSTLELGDSALYLCASSPDGPGQPQHFGDGTRLSIL.

In DNA, the CDR3 is TGCAGCTTTCTGTACTGGAATGAGCAGTTCTTC. It yields the protein CSFLYWNEQFF. The gene calls are TRBV29-1 and TRBJ2-1; D is unclear. V gave up 8 bases and J gave up 7 bases, with 12 bases separating them. The CDR3 covers 11 residues. Per germline, CDR1 SQVTM and CDR2 ANQGSEA.

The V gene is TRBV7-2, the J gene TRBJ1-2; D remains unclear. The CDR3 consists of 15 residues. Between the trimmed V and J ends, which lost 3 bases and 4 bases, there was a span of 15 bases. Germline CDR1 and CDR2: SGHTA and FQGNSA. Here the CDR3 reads CASSLASGLGYGYTF. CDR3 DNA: TGTGCCAGCAGCTTGGCGTCTGGGCTCGGCTATGGCTACACCTTC. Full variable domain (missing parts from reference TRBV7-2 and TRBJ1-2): GAGVSQSPSNKVTEKGKDVELRCDPISGHTALYWYRQSLGQGLEFLIYFQGNSAPDKSGLPSDRFSAERTGGSVSTLTIQRTQQEDSAVYLCASSLASGLGYGYTFGSGTRLTVV.

CDR3 bases: TGTGCCAGCAGCTTAGTTCAATCTGAAGCTTTCTTT. Its protein is CASSLVQSEAFF. The chain is built from TRBV11-2 and TRBJ1-1; D gene unclear. Germline CDR1 and CDR2: SGHAT and FQNNGV. This CDR3 is 12 amino acids long. Trimming stripped 1 base from V and 6 bases from J, with 6 bases between.

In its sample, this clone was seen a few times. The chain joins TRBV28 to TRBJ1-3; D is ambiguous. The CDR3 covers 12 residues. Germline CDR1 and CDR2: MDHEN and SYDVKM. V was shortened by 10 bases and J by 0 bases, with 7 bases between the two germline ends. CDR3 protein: CATHPSGNTIYF. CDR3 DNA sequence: TGTGCCACCCATCCCTCTGGAAACACCATATATTTT.

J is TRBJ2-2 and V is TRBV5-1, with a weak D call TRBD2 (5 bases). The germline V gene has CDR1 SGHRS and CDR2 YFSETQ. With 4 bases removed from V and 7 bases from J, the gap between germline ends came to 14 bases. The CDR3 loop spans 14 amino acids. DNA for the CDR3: TGCGCCAGCAGCCCCAGCGCAAGCGGCGGGGAGCTGTTTTTT. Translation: CASSPSASGGELFF.

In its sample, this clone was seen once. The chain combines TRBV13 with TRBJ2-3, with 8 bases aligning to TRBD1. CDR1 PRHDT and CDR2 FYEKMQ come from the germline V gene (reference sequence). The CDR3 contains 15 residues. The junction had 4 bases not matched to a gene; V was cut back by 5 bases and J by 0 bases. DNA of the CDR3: TGTGCCAGCAGCCTTGACAGGGGTAGCACAGATACGCAGTATTTT. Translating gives CASSLDRGSTDTQYF.

The CDR3 sequence is CASRSGQETQYF. The CDR3 DNA reads as TGTGCCAGCAGATCGGGCCAAGAGACCCAGTACTTC. The chain combines TRBV6-5 with TRBJ2-5; D uncertain. The germline V gene encodes CDR1 MNHEY and CDR2 SVGAGI. This CDR3 has 12 amino acids. V lost 6 bases and J 1 base, leaving 6 bases between the germline ends.

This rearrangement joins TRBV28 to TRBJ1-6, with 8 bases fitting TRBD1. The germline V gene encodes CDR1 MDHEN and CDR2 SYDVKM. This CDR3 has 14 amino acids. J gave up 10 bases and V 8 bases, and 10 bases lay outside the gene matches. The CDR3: CASCGQGTSSPLHF. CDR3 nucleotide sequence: TGTGCCAGCTGCGGACAGGGTACGAGCTCACCCCTCCACTTT.

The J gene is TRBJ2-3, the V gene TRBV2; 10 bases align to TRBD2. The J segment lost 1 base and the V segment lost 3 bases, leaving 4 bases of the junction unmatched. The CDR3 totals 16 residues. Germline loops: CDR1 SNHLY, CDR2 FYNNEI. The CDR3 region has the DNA TGTGCCAGCAGTGAGGGGACTAGCGTACGCACAGATACGCAGTATTTT. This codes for CASSEGTSVRTDTQYF.

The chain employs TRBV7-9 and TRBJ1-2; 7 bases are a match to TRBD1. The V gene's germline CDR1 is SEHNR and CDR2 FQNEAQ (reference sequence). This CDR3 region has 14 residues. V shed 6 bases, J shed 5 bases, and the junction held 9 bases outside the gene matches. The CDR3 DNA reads TGTGCCAGCAGTGGTCCAGGGGGAGGTTATGGCTACACCTTC. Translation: CASSGPGGGYGYTF.

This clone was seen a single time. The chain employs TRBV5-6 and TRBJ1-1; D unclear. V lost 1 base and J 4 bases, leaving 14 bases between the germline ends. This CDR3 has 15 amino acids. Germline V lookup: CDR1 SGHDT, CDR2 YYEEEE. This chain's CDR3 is CASSLSGRAVTEAFF. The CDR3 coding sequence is TGTGCCAGCAGCTTGTCGGGGAGGGCGGTCACTGAAGCTTTCTTT.

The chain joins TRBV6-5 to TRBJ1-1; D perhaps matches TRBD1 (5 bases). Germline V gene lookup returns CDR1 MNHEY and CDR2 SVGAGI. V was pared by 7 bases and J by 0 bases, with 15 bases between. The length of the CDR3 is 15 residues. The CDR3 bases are TGTGCCAGCATCCTTTCGACAGTTATGAACACTGAAGCTTTCTTT. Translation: CASILSTVMNTEAFF.

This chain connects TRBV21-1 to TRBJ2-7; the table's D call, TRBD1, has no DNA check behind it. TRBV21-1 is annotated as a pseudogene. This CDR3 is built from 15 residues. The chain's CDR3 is CASSAGTGAPYEQYF. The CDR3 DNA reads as TGTGCCAGCAGCGCCGGGACAGGGGCCCCCTACGAGCAGTACTTC.

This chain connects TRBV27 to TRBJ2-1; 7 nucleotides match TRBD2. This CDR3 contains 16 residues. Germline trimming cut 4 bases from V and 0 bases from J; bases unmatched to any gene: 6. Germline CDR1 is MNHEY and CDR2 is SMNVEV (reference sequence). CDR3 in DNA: TGTGCCAGCAGTTCCCTTAGCGGGCCCTCCTACAATGAGCAGTTCTTC. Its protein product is CASSSLSGPSYNEQFF.

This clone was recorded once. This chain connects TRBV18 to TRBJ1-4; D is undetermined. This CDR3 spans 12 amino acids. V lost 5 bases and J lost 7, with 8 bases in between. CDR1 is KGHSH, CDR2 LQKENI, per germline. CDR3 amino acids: CASSRGIEKLFF. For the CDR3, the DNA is TGTGCCAGCTCAAGAGGGATTGAAAAACTGTTTTTT.